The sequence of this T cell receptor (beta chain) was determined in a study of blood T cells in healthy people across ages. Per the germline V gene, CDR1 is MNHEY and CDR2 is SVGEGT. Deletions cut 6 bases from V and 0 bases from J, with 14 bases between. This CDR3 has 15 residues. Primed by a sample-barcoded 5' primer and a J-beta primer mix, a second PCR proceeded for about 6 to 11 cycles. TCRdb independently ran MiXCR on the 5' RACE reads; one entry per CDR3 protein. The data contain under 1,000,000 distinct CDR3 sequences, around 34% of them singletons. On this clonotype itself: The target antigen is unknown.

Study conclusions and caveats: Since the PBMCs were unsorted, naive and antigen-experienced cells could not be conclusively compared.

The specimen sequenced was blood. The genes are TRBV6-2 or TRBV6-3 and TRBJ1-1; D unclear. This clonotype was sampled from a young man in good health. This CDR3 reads CASSSIDTLNTEAFF. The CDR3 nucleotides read TGTGCCAGCAGCTCAATCGACACTCTGAACACTGAAGCTTTCTTT.